A selection of T cell receptor beta chains follows, all from one sample in a study of blood T cell repertoires in COVID-19. Using immunoSEQ multiplex PCR, the repertoire was profiled, and TCRdb retains in-frame clones only, with some absent. The table records 60,000 to 80,000 clones, over 85% of them present only once. The sample taken for sequencing was peripheral blood. These receptors were collected from a human donor in a cohort sampled during active COVID-19. Both conserved end residues are part of each CDR3. A D gene is named only where the DNA matches it firmly. Some rows have no size entry. The others give once, few or many, or a class for an expanded clone.

D gene	V gene	J gene	clone size	CDR3 protein	CDR3 DNA
TRBD1	TRBV11-2	TRBJ1-2	.	CASSSQGALYGYTF	TGTGCCAGCAGCTCCCAGGGGGCGTTATATGGCTACACCTTC
TRBD1	TRBV28	TRBJ1-2	.	CASSLQDRRYGYTF	TGTGCCAGCAGTTTGCAGGACAGGCGCTATGGCTACACCTTC
.	TRBV2	TRBJ2-5	.	CATGLTGETQYF	TGTGCCACCGGATTAACGGGGGAGACCCAGTACTTC
.	TRBV9	TRBJ1-2	.	CASSPGGVNYGYTF	TGTGCCAGCAGCCCCGGAGGGGTTAACTATGGCTACACCTTC
.	TRBV18	TRBJ1-2	.	CASSTGQGGYTF	TGTGCCAGCTCAACGGGGCAGGGGGGCTACACCTTC
.	TRBV21-1	TRBJ1-2	.	CASSSFHLQGAVYGYTF	TGTGCCAGCAGCTCTTTCCACCTCCAGGGGGCAGTTTATGGCTACACCTTC
TRBD1	TRBV6-2/TRBV6-3	TRBJ2-7	.	CASSLGTATYEQYF	TGTGCCAGCAGCCTCGGGACAGCTACCTACGAGCAGTACTTC
TRBD2	TRBV5-4	TRBJ2-3	.	CASSTRLAGVTDTQYF	TGTGCCAGCAGCACCAGACTAGCGGGGGTGACAGATACGCAGTATTTT
.	TRBV5-1	TRBJ1-6	.	CASSLGGGGNSPLHF	TGCGCCAGCAGCTTGGGGGGAGGAGGTAATTCACCCCTCCACTTT
.	TRBV7-8	TRBJ1-2	.	CASGLEKRSGYTF	TGTGCCAGCGGTCTAGAGAAACGAAGTGGCTACACCTTC
.	TRBV15	TRBJ2-2	.	CATSRGWGVKTGELFF	TGTGCCACCAGCAGGGGGTGGGGAGTCAAGACCGGGGAGCTGTTTTTT
TRBD2	TRBV12-5	TRBJ2-2	.	CASGLATSGKNTGELFF	TGTGCTAGTGGTTTGGCAACAAGCGGGAAGAACACCGGGGAGCTGTTTTTT
.	TRBV9	TRBJ2-1	.	CASSVEDSEQFF	TGTGCCAGCAGCGTAGAGGACTCCGAGCAGTTCTTC
.	TRBV11-2	TRBJ2-7	.	CASSLETGMAEQYF	TGTGCCAGCAGCTTAGAGACCGGGATGGCTGAGCAGTACTTC
.	TRBV6-5	TRBJ1-5	.	CASGSGFSRPQHF	TGTGCCAGCGGATCAGGGTTCTCGAGGCCCCAGCATTTT
.	TRBV30	TRBJ1-6	.	CAWSNPGLWAPLHF	TGTGCCTGGAGTAATCCGGGTCTCTGGGCACCCCTCCACTTT
.	TRBV2	TRBJ2-1	once	CASSVQGTYNEQFF	TGTGCCAGCAGTGTGCAGGGCACCTACAATGAGCAGTTCTTC
.	TRBV30	TRBJ2-1	.	CAWSVVADNNEQFF	TGTGCCTGGAGTGTCGTAGCAGATAACAATGAGCAGTTCTTC
.	TRBV10-3	TRBJ1-1	.	CAISDPPVEAFF	TGTGCCATCAGTGATCCCCCGGTGGAAGCTTTCTTT
.	TRBV27	TRBJ1-5	.	CASTPSRGEIDQPQHF	TGTGCCAGCACCCCCAGCCGGGGGGAAATCGATCAGCCCCAGCATTTT
TRBD1	TRBV7-2	TRBJ1-2	.	CASSFGQGGYTF	TGTGCCAGCAGCTTCGGACAGGGAGGCTACACCTTC
TRBD2	TRBV6-5	TRBJ2-7	.	CVSTSGGESYEQYF	TGTGTGTCGACTAGCGGGGGGGAATCGTACGAGCAGTACTTC
.	TRBV3-1/TRBV3-2	TRBJ1-2	.	CASSQADRHLYYGYTF	TGTGCCAGCAGCCAAGCCGACAGGCATCTCTACTATGGCTACACCTTC
TRBD2	TRBV19	TRBJ2-3	.	CASSTPKAGRTGPYTQYF	TGTGCCAGTAGTACCCCAAAAGCGGGGCGAACCGGACCCTATACGCAGTATTTT
TRBD1	TRBV9	TRBJ1-2	once	CASSPGGADYGYTF	TGTGCCAGCAGCCCAGGGGGCGCGGACTATGGCTACACCTTC
TRBD1	TRBV2	TRBJ2-7	.	CASRPRTGNYEQYF	TGTGCCAGCCGACCCCGGACAGGGAATTACGAGCAGTACTTC
.	TRBV19	TRBJ2-4	.	CASSISGSVKYIQYF	TGTGCCAGTAGTATAAGTGGTAGCGTCAAGTACATTCAGTACTTC
TRBD1	TRBV27	TRBJ1-1	.	CASSLRGGAGTEAFF	TGTGCCAGCAGCCTCAGAGGGGGCGCGGGTACTGAAGCTTTCTTT
.	TRBV6-5	TRBJ1-4	.	CASSYAWRGEKLFF	TGTGCCAGCAGTTATGCCTGGAGGGGTGAAAAACTGTTTTTT
.	TRBV7-2	TRBJ1-1	once	CASSFTGVNTEAFF	TGTGCCAGCAGCTTTACGGGGGTAAACACTGAAGCTTTCTTT
.	TRBV5-1	TRBJ2-5	.	CASSLEGTQRETQYF	TGCGCCAGCAGCTTGGAAGGGACTCAGCGGGAGACCCAGTACTTC
.	TRBV12-3/TRBV12-4	TRBJ1-5	.	CASSLTGNQPQHF	TGTGCCAGCAGTTTGACAGGTAATCAGCCCCAGCATTTT
.	TRBV7-8	TRBJ1-2	.	CASTPRETDYGYTF	TGTGCCAGCACCCCCCGGGAGACTGACTATGGCTACACCTTC
TRBD1	TRBV10-3	TRBJ2-7	.	CAMSQRQGGINEQYF	TGTGCCATGTCGCAAAGACAGGGGGGTATTAATGAGCAGTACTTC
.	TRBV18	TRBJ1-5	.	CASSHSPDLTGQPQHF	TGTGCCAGCTCACACAGTCCGGACCTTACGGGGCAGCCCCAGCATTTT
TRBD2	TRBV11-2	TRBJ2-4	.	CASSPGTSGRNIQYF	TGTGCCAGCTCCCCCGGGACTAGCGGGAGGAACATTCAGTACTTC
.	TRBV19	TRBJ1-2	.	CASRQNYGYTF	TGTGCCAGTAGACAGAACTATGGCTACACCTTC
.	TRBV25-1	TRBJ2-1	.	CASSGFLGTPYNEQFF	TGTGCCAGCAGTGGGTTCCTAGGGACACCCTACAATGAGCAGTTCTTC
.	TRBV2	TRBJ1-5	.	CASRETASRVYQPQHF	TGTGCCAGCAGAGAGACAGCGAGTAGGGTTTATCAGCCCCAGCATTTT
.	TRBV7-8	TRBJ2-2	.	CASSSNQGTGELFF	TGTGCCAGCAGCTCCAACCAGGGTACCGGGGAGCTGTTTTTT
.	TRBV5-1	TRBJ1-3	once	CASSTSSGNTIYF	TGCGCCAGCAGCACCAGCTCTGGAAACACCATATATTTT
TRBD2	TRBV6-5	TRBJ2-7	once	CASGLAGGKQYF	TGTGCCAGCGGACTAGCGGGGGGTAAGCAGTACTTC
.	TRBV11-2	TRBJ2-3	.	CASSLPYSTDTQYF	TGTGCCAGCAGCCTTCCCTACAGCACAGATACGCAGTATTTT
.	TRBV15	TRBJ2-7	.	CATSAAGYTYEQYF	TGTGCCACCAGCGCGGCGGGGTATACCTACGAGCAGTACTTC
.	TRBV24-1	TRBJ1-1	.	CATSGPGTEAFF	TGTGCCACCAGTGGGCCGGGAACTGAAGCTTTCTTT